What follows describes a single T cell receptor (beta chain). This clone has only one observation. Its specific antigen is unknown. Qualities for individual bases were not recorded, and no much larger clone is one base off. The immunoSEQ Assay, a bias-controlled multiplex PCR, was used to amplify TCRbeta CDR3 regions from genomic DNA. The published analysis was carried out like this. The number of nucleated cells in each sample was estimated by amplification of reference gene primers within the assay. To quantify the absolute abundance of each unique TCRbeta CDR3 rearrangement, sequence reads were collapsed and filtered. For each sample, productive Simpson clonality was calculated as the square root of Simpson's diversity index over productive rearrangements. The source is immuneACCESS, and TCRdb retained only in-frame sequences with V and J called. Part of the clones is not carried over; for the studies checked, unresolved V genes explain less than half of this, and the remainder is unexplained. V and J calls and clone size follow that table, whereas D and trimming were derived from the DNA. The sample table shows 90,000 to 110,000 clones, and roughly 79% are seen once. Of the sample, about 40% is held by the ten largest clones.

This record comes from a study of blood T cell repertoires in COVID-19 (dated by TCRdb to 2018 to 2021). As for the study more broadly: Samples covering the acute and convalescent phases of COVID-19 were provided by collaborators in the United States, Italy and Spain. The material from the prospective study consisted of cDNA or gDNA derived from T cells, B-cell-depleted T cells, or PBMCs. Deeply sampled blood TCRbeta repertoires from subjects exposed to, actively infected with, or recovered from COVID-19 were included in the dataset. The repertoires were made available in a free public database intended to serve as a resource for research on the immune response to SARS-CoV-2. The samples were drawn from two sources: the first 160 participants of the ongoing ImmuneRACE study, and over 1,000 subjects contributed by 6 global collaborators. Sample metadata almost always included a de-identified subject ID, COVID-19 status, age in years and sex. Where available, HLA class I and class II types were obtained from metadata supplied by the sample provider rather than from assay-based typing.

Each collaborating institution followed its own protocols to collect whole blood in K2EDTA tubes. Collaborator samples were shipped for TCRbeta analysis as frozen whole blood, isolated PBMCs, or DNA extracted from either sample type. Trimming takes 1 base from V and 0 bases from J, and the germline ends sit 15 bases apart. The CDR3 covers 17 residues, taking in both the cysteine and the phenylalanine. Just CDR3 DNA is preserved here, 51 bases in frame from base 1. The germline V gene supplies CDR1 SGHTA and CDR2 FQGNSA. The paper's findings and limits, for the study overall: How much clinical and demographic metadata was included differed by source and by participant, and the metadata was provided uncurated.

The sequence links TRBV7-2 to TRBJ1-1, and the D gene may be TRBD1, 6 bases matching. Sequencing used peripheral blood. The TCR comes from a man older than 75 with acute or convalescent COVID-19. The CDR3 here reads CASSLGFGGAVNTEAFF. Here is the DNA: TGTGCCAGCAGCTTAGGTTTCGGGGGGGCGGTGAACACTGAAGCTTTCTTT.